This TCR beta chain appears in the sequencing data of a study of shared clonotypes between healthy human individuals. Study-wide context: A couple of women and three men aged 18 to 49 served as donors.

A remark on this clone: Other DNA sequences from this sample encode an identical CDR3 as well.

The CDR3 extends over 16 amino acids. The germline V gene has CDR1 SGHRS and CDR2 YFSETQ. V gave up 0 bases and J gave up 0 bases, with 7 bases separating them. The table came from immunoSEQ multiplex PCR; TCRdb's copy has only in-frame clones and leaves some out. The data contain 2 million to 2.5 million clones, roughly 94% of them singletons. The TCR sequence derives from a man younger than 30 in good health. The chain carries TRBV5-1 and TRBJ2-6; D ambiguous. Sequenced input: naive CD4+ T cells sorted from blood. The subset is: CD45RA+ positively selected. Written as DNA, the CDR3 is TGCGCCAGCAGCTTGGCTCCTAGCTCTGGGGCCAACGTCCTGACTTTC. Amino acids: CASSLAPSSGANVLTF.